The 18 T cell receptor beta chains below come from one sample, sequenced in a study of blood T cell repertoires in COVID-19. Method: immunoSEQ multiplex PCR; TCRdb's copy keeps in-frame clones and lacks some. Here the sample spans some 200,000 clones, 70% to 90% being singletons. The sequenced sample consisted of peripheral blood. The receptor set was obtained from a woman of 80 years or more in a cohort sampled during active or convalescent COVID-19.

The chain recombines TRBV30 with TRBJ1-1, with D uncertain. V was pared by 3 bases and J by 2 bases, with 7 bases between. The germline gives CDR1 GTSNPN, CDR2 SVGIG (reference sequence). The CDR3 length is 12 residues. The CDR3 sequence: CAWRRENTEAFF. CDR3 in DNA: TGTGCCTGGAGGCGGGAAAACACTGAAGCTTTCTTT.

This clone was recorded only once. The chain uses TRBV2 and TRBJ2-3, with D tentatively TRBD1 (5 bases). V shed 5 bases and J shed 5 bases, with 14 bases lying between them. The CDR3 length is 14 residues. CDR1 SNHLY and CDR2 FYNNEI come from the germline V gene. As DNA, the CDR3 is TGTGCCAGCAGTATCCTACTCGGACAAGATACGCAGTATTTT. This gives the protein CASSILLGQDTQYF.

This rearrangement joins TRBV9 to TRBJ2-7; D is perhaps TRBD1 (7 bases). The CDR3 contains 14 residues. Germline V gene sequence: CDR1 SGDLS, CDR2 YYNGEE. V lost 3 bases and J lost 6, with 16 bases in between. Written as DNA, the CDR3 is TGTGCCAGCAGCGCCGCCAGGGGGGCGGCCGAGCAGTACTTC. This codes for CASSAARGAAEQYF.

The genes are TRBV2 and TRBJ1-3; D unclear. Germline CDR1 reads SNHLY; CDR2 reads FYNNEI. This CDR3 is built from 15 residues. Trimming took off 4 bases at V and 0 bases at J, with 10 bases between the two ends. The CDR3 DNA sequence: TGTGCCAGCAGTGTTGAGGGCCTCTCTGGAAACACCATATATTTT. It is translated as CASSVEGLSGNTIYF. The variable domain in full, with the rest retrieved from reference TRBV2 and TRBJ1-3, is EPEVTQTPSHQVTQMGQEVILRCVPISNHLYFYWYRQILGQKVEFLVSFYNNEISEKSEIFDDQFSVERPDGSNFTLKIRSTKLEDSAMYFCASSVEGLSGNTIYFGEGSWLTVV.

The chain couples TRBV5-1 to TRBJ1-1, with 7 bases aligning to TRBD1. CDR1 SGHRS and CDR2 YFSETQ come from the germline V gene. V shed 4 bases, J shed 4 bases, and the junction held 7 bases outside the gene matches. The CDR3 spans 14 residues. The CDR3 bases are TGCGCCAGCAGCCCATGGACAGGTCCCACTGAAGCTTTCTTT. Translation gives CASSPWTGPTEAFF.

V usage is TRBV6-5 and J usage is TRBJ2-7, with 8 bases matching TRBD1. The J segment lost 2 bases and the V segment lost 7 bases, leaving 10 bases of the junction unmatched. CDR3 size: 15 residues. Germline V lookup: CDR1 MNHEY, CDR2 SVGAGI. The CDR3 DNA is TGTGCCAGCACCCTAGGACAGGGAGTTGCCTACGAGCAGTACGTC. It yields the protein CASTLGQGVAYEQYV.

V usage is TRBV7-9 and J usage is TRBJ2-7, with 7 bases that match TRBD1. This CDR3 region has 16 residues. The V gene end was trimmed by 5 bases and the J gene end by 0 bases; junction bases not matched to a gene: 10. Looked up from germline, CDR1 is SEHNR and CDR2 is FQNEAQ (reference sequence). CDR3 sequence (DNA): TGTGCCAGCAGCCCAGGGCCCGGGACAGTCTCCTACGAGCAGTACTTC. This translates into CASSPGPGTVSYEQYF.

The chain carries TRBV2 and TRBJ2-7, with D uncertain. The CDR3 covers 13 residues. V lost 7 bases, J lost 2 bases, and 12 bases lay in between. Germline V lookup: CDR1 SNHLY, CDR2 FYNNEI. DNA of the CDR3: TGTGCCAGCAAGCCCGGGTTGACCTACGAGCAGTACTTC. Protein product: CASKPGLTYEQYF.

The chain couples TRBV5-1 to TRBJ2-3, with D unresolved. The CDR3 spans 12 residues. Germline CDR1 and CDR2: SGHRS and YFSETQ. Deletions cut 4 bases from V and 3 bases from J, with 6 bases between. CDR3 bases: TGCGCCAGCAGCCCCGGGACAGATACGCAGTATTTT. This encodes CASSPGTDTQYF.

The rearrangement joins TRBV5-4 to TRBJ2-7; D remains unclear. V shed 4 bases and J shed 1 base, with 9 bases lying between them. The CDR3 contains 13 residues. Per the germline V gene, CDR1 is SGHNT and CDR2 is YYREEE (reference sequence). The CDR3 nucleotides are TGTGCCAGCAGCCGAGGTAGGTCCTACGAGCAGTACGTC. Amino acid sequence: CASSRGRSYEQYV.

The V call is TRBV19, the J call TRBJ1-1, with 8 bases that match TRBD1. The CDR3 totals 13 residues. The V segment lost 8 bases and the J segment 0 bases; nucleotides outside the gene matches: 2. Germline values: CDR1 LNHDA, CDR2 SQIVND (reference sequence). The CDR3 here is CASGQGLNTEAFF. As DNA, the CDR3 is TGTGCCAGTGGACAGGGATTGAACACTGAAGCTTTCTTT.

CDR3 in amino acids: CASSVDNEQYV. In DNA, the CDR3 is TGTGCCAGCAGCGTGGACAACGAGCAGTACGTC. The genes are TRBV7-9 and TRBJ2-7, with D tentatively TRBD1 (5 bases). The V and J ends lost 5 bases and 5 bases respectively, with 7 bases between them. This CDR3 spans 11 amino acids. CDR1 is SEHNR, CDR2 FQNEAQ, per germline (reference sequence).

The chain carries TRBV7-8 and TRBJ1-4; D ambiguous. This CDR3 has 16 residues. CDR1 SGHVS and CDR2 FQNEAQ come from the germline V gene. V lost 1 base and J lost 6, with 15 bases in between. CDR3 coding DNA: TGTGCCAGCAGCTTAGAACGGGTCGGGCGGGATGAAAAACTGTTTTTT. This sequence encodes CASSLERVGRDEKLFF.

This clone appeared once. The CDR3 region has the DNA TGTGCCAGCTCACCGCCCCTGTCGGGACAGGGAAGTGAAAAACTGTTTTTT. Protein sequence: CASSPPLSGQGSEKLFF. The rearrangement uses TRBV18 and TRBJ1-4, with TRBD1 matching over 9 bases. CDR3 length: 17 residues. After removal of 3 bases from V and 7 bases from J, the junction contained 12 bases not matched to a gene. Germline V gene lookup returns CDR1 KGHSH and CDR2 LQKENI.

This chain links TRBV2 with TRBJ1-1; D is possibly TRBD1 (6 bases). Between the trimmed V and J ends, which lost 7 bases and 0 bases, there was a span of 12 bases. CDR1 is SNHLY, CDR2 FYNNEI, per germline. The CDR3 is made up of 14 amino acids. The CDR3 sequence: CASIEDSMNTEAFF. The CDR3 DNA reads as TGTGCCAGCATCGAGGACAGCATGAACACTGAAGCTTTCTTT.

The V gene is TRBV9, the J gene TRBJ2-7; 10 nucleotides line up with TRBD2. This CDR3 is built from 15 residues. Germline CDR1 SGDLS, CDR2 YYNGEE. V was pared by 5 bases and J by 7 bases, with 12 bases of the junction left unmatched. The CDR3 spells CASSLAGDVYEEQYF. In DNA, the CDR3 is TGTGCCAGCAGTCTAGCGGGGGACGTTTACGAGGAGCAGTACTTC. Full variable domain (missing parts from reference TRBV9 and TRBJ2-7): DSGVTQTPKHLITATGQRVTLRCSPRSGDLSVYWYQQSLDQGLQFLIQYYNGEERAKGNILERFSAQQFPDLHSELNLSSLELGDSALYFCASSLAGDVYEEQYFGPGTRLTVT.

This chain joins TRBV14 and TRBJ2-4, with D maybe TRBD1 (5 bases). The CDR3 is 14 amino acids. Germline lookup yields CDR1 SGHDN and CDR2 FVKESK. Trimming left V 0 bases short and J 6 bases short, with 9 bases between. CDR3 nucleotides: TGTGCCAGCAGCCAAGACAGGGCTGGAAACATTCAGTACTTC. It is translated as CASSQDRAGNIQYF. The complete variable domain, with remaining parts taken from reference TRBV14 and TRBJ2-4, reads EAGVTQFPSHSVIEKGQTVTLRCDPISGHDNLYWYRRVMGKEIKFLLHFVKESKQDESGMPNNRFLAERTGGTYSTLKVQPAELEDSGVYFCASSQDRAGNIQYFGAGTRLSVL.

This clone was seen a single time. The J gene is TRBJ2-3, the V gene TRBV27; 11 nucleotides line up with TRBD1. The V segment lost 5 bases and the J segment 5 bases; nucleotides outside the gene matches: 6. CDR1 is MNHEY, CDR2 SMNVEV, per germline (reference sequence). This CDR3 has 15 amino acids. The CDR3 DNA reads TGTGCCAGCAGTCGATGGACAGGGGGCGGAGATACGCAGTATTTT. This translates into CASSRWTGGGDTQYF.